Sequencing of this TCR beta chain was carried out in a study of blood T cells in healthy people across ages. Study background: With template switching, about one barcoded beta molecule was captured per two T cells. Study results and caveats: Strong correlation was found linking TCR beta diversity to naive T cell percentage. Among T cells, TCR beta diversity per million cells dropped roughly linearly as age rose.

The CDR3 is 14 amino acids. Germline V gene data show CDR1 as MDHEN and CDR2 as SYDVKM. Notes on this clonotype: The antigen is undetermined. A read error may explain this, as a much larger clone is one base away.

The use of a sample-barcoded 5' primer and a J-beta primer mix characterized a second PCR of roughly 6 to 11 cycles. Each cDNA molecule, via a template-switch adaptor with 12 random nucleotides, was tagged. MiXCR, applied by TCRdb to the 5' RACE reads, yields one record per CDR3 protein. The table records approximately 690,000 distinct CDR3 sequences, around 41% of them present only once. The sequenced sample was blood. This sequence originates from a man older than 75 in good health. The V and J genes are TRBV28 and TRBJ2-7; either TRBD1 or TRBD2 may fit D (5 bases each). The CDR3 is CATTTGTDSDEQYF. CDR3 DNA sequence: TGTGCCACGACAACCGGGACGGACTCCGACGAGCAGTACTTC.